This paragraph reports one T cell receptor (beta chain). Its antigen is currently not known. Qualities for individual bases were not recorded, and no much larger clone is one base off. The library was made by the immunoSEQ multiplex PCR assay. Turning to the authors' computational methods: A statistical classification framework was developed to diagnose cytomegalovirus status using the catalog of TCR beta chain sequences. Entries here come from immuneACCESS through TCRdb and include only in-frame sequences with V and J called. Some clones fail to appear in such tables; in the studies checked, an unresolved V gene covers under half of the shortfall, and the cause of the remainder is unknown. The V and J calls and the clone size are those of that table, but D and trimming were determined from the DNA. A total of fewer than 150,000 clones appear in this sample, 85% to 90% of them only once. Together, the top ten hold 7.5% to 8.5% of the sample.

Separate from the approximately 670-subject first cohort, the validation cohort of 120 subjects was the group to which the donors belonged. The source of the sample is a study of cytomegalovirus exposure and HLA in healthy donors (dated by TCRdb to the late 2010s). For context, the study as a whole: According to a later analysis, the roughly 130 validation repertoires were produced on the same platform as the 666 repertoires of the first cohort. The aim of the study was to test whether cataloging public T cell receptors could identify signatures of past pathogen exposure. A separate validation cohort of over 95 different subjects was used in addition to the 666-subject first cohort. To predict cytomegalovirus infection status, the study combined high-throughput TCR immunosequencing, statistical association of individual TCRs with disease status, and machine learning.

The V end gives up 5 bases and the J end 3 bases, leaving 4 bases in the junction not matched to a gene. The germline V gene supplies CDR1 MDHEN and CDR2 SYDVKM. The CDR3 covers 15 residues, taking in both the cysteine and the phenylalanine. Solely the CDR3 DNA is kept, with 45 bases framed from the first base. Broader findings and caveats from the paper: Of the cluster scores, 90% to 95% were above 0 in a later analysis, which found that TCRs clustered in the first cohort also tended to co-occur in the approximately 120 validation repertoires. According to the authors, the approach could potentially be generalized to other disease states and immunological phenotypes. While some public TCRs were present in many individuals, most TCR sequences turned up only very rarely across donors. Cytomegalovirus status was reported to be diagnosed by the classifier with high specificity and sensitivity in both the original and validation cohorts. A total of about 180 TCR beta chains were listed by the study as associated with cytomegalovirus. The validation cohort had no HLA typing available for a later analysis, so co-occurrence within that cohort was assessed over all 110 or so repertoires. A few of the identified cytomegalovirus-associated TCR beta chains were confirmed in vitro to be specific for cytomegalovirus antigens.

Recombination linked TRBV28 to TRBJ1-2; 12 central nucleotides agree with TRBD1. The sample comprised PBMCs. The receptor was isolated from a woman between 18 and 29 years old in good health and CMV-seropositive. The DNA is TGTGCCAGCAGTGATGGGACAGGGGGCGACTATGGCTACACCTTC. It is translated as CASSDGTGGDYGYTF.